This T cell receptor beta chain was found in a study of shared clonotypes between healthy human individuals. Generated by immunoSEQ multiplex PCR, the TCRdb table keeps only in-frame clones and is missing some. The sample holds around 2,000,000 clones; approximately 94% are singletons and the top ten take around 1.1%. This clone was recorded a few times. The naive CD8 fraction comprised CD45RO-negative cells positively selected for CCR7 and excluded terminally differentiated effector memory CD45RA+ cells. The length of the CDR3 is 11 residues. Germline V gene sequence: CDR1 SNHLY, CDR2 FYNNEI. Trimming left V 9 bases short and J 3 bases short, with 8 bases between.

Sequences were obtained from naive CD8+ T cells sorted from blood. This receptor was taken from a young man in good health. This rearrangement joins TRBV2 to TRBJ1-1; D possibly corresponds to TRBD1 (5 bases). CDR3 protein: CARAGDTEAFF. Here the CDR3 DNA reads TGTGCCAGGGCGGGGGACACTGAAGCTTTCTTT. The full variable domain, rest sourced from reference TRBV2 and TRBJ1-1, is EPEVTQTPSHQVTQMGQEVILRCVPISNHLYFYWYRQILGQKVEFLVSFYNNEISEKSEIFDDQFSVERPDGSNFTLKIRSTKLEDSAMYFCARAGDTEAFFGQGTRLTVV.